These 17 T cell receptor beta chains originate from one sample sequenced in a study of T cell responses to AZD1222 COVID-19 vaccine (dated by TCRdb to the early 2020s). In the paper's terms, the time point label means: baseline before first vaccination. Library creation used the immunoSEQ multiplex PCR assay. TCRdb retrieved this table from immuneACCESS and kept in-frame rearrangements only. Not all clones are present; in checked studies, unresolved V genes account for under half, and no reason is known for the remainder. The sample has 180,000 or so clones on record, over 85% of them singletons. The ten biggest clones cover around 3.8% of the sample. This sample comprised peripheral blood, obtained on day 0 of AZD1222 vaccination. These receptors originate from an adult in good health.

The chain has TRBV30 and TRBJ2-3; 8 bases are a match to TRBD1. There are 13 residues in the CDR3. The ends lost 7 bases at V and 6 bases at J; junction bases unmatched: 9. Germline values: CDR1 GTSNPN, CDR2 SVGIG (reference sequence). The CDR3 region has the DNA TGTGCCTACCAGGACAGGGCGTTGGATACGCAGTATTTT. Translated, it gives CAYQDRALDTQYF.

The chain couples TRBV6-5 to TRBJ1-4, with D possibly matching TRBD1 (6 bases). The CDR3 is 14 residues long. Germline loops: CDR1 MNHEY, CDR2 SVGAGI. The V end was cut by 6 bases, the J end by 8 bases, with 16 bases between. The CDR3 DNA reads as TGTGCCAGCAGACGCGAGGGGGGACTGGAAAAACTGTTTTTT. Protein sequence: CASRREGGLEKLFF.

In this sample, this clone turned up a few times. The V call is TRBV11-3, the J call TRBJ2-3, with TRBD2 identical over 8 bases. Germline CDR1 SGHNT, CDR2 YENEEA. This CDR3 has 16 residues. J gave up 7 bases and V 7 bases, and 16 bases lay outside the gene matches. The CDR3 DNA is TGTGCCAGCAAAAGACCGAAGCGGGAGTTTCCAAATACGCAGTATTTT. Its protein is CASKRPKREFPNTQYF. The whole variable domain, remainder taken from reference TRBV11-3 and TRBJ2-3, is EAGVVQSPRYKIIEKKQPVAFWCNPISGHNTLYWYLQNLGQGPELLIRYENEEAVDDSQLPKDRFSAERLKGVDSTLKIQPAELGDSAVYLCASKRPKREFPNTQYFGPGTRLTVL.

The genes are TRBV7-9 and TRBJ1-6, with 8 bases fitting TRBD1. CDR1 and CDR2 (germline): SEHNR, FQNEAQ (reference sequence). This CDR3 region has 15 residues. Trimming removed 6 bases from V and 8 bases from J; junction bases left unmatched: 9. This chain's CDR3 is CASSISAGGHSPLHF. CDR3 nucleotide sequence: TGTGCCAGCAGTATCTCAGCAGGGGGCCATTCACCCCTCCACTTT. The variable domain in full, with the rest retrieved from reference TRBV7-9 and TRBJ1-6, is DTGVSQNPRHKITKRGQNVTFRCDPISEHNRLYWYRQTLGQGPEFLTYFQNEAQLEKSRLLSDRFSAERPKGSFSTLEIQRTEQGDSAMYLCASSISAGGHSPLHFGNGTRLTVT.

The CDR3 loop is CASSLVSQPQHF. CDR3 DNA: TGTGCCAGCAGCTTAGTGTCTCAGCCCCAGCATTTT. The chain couples TRBV7-8 to TRBJ1-5; D gene ambiguous. V lost 1 base and J lost 6, with 4 bases in between. The CDR3 has 12 residues. The germline CDR1 and CDR2 sequences are SGHVS and FQNEAQ.

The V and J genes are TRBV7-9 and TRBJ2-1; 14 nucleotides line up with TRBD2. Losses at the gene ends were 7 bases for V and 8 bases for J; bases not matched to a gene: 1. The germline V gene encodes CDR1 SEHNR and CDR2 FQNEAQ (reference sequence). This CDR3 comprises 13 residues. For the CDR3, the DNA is TGTGCCAGCACGGGACTAGCGGGAGATGAGCAGTTCTTC. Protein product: CASTGLAGDEQFF.

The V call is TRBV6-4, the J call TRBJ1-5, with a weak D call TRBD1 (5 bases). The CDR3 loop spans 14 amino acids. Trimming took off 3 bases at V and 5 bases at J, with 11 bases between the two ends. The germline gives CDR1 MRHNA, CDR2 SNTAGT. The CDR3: CASSESQAYQPQHF. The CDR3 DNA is TGTGCCAGCAGTGAGTCACAGGCTTATCAGCCCCAGCATTTT.

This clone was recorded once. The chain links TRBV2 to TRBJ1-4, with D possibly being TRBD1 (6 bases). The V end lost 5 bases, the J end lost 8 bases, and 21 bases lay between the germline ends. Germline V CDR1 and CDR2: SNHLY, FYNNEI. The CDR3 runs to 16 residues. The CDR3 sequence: CASSSQGRLSEEKLFF. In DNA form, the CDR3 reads TGTGCCAGCAGTTCACAGGGTCGGCTGAGTGAGGAAAAACTGTTTTTT.

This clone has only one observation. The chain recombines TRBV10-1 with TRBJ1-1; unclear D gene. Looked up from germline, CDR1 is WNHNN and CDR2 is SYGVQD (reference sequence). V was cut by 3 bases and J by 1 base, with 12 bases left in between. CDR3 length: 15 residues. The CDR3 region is CASSDRRAGNTEAFF. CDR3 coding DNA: TGCGCCAGCAGTGACCGGAGGGCTGGGAACACTGAAGCTTTCTTT.

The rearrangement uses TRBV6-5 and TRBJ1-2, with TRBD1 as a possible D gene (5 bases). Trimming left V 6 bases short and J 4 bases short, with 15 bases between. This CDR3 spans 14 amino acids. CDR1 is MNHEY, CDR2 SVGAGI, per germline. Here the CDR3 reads CASSRGVQGYGYTF. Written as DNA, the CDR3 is TGTGCCAGCAGCCGCGGGGTTCAGGGCTATGGCTACACCTTC.

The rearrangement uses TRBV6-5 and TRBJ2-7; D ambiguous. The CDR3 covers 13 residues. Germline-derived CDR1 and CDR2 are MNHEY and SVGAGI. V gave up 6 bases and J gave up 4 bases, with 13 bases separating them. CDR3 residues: CASRTDLPYEQYF. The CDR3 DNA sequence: TGTGCCAGCAGAACGGACCTACCGTACGAGCAGTACTTC.

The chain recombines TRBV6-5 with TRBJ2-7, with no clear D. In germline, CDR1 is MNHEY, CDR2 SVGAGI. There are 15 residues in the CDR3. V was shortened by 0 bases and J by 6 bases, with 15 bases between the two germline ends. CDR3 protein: CASSYSGPRLSEQYF. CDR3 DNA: TGTGCCAGCAGTTACTCCGGGCCGAGGCTGAGCGAGCAGTACTTC.

The CDR3 sequence: CASSELGPQTLTHYEQYF. Written as DNA, the CDR3 is TGTGCCAGCAGTGAATTGGGACCTCAGACCCTGACCCACTACGAGCAGTACTTC. The rearrangement uses TRBV25-1 and TRBJ2-7; tentatively, D is TRBD1 or TRBD2 (5 bases each). With 1 base removed from V and 3 bases from J, the gap between germline ends came to 22 bases. Germline V gene lookup returns CDR1 MGHDK and CDR2 SYGVNS. CDR3 size: 18 residues.

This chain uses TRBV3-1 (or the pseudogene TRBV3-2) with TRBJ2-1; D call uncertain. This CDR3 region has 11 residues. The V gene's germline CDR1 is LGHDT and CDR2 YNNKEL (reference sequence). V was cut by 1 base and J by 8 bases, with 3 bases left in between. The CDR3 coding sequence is TGTGCCAGCAGCCAAGTGTATGAGCAGTTCTTC. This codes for CASSQVYEQFF.

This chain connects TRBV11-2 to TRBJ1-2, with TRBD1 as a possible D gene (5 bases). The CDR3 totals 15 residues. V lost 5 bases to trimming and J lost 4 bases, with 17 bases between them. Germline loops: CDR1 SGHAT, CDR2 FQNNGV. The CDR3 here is CASSPDSSTVYGYTF. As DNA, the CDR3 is TGTGCCAGCAGCCCTGACAGCTCTACAGTCTATGGCTACACCTTC.

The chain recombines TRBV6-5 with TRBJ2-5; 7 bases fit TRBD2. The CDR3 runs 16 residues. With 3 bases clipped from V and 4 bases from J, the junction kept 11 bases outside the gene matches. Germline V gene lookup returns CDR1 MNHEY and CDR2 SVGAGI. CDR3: CASSYSYRRERETQYF. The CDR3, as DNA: TGTGCCAGCAGTTATTCATACAGGCGGGAGAGAGAGACCCAGTACTTC.

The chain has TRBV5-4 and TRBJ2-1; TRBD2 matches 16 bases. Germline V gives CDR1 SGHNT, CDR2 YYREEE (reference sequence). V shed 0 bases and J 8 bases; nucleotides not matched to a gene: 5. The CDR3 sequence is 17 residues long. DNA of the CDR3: TGTGCCAGCAGCTTGGGGGGACTAGCGGGAGGGATGGATGAGCAGTTCTTC. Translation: CASSLGGLAGGMDEQFF.